The 22 T cell receptor beta chains given below trace back to one sample, sequenced in a study of beta chain features in type 1 diabetes. Every isolated RNA sample was fully reverse transcribed, so sequencing captured expressed TCRB transcripts. Assay used: immunoSEQ multiplex PCR; TCRdb lists only in-frame clones, some missing. The sample records some 130,000 clones, 9% being singletons. Study observations and caveats: Shortening that was moderate but significant affected the TCRB CDR3s of Type 1 diabetes patients in all four CD4+ subsets.

The antigens these receptors bind are not known. Sample: central memory CD4+ T cells from blood. The receptors come from a young man with type 1 diabetes.

This clone was found a few times. The J gene is TRBJ2-3, the V gene TRBV29-1, with D perhaps TRBD2 (5 bases). The ends were cut back, 3 bases at V and 10 bases at J, with 11 bases in the middle. The CDR3 is 11 amino acids. Per the germline V gene, CDR1 is SQVTM and CDR2 is ANQGSEA. The CDR3 protein is CSVDLGKAQYF. The DNA for the CDR3 is TGCAGCGTTGATCTCGGGAAGGCGCAGTATTTT.

J is TRBJ1-1 and V is TRBV10-3; 10 positions match TRBD1. The CDR3 length is 17 residues. CDR1 is ENHRY, CDR2 SYGVKD, per germline. Trimming took 8 bases from V and 3 from J; bases not matched to a gene: 15. Written as DNA, the CDR3 is TGTGCCATCTCTAAGCGGGGACCGGGACAGGGGTACACTGAAGCTTTCTTT. The encoded protein is CAISKRGPGQGYTEAFF.

CDR3 DNA: TGTGCCAGCAGCTCTGGACAGGGCTACAATCAGCCCCAGCATTTT. Protein sequence: CASSSGQGYNQPQHF. The chain recombines TRBV7-2 with TRBJ1-5; 8 bases map to TRBD1. From germline, CDR1 is SGHTA and CDR2 FQGNSA. Trimming cost V 4 bases and J 3 bases; bases outside gene matches: 5. The CDR3 is 15 residues long. Combining the CDR3 with reference TRBV7-2 and TRBJ1-5 gives the whole variable domain GAGVSQSPSNKVTEKGKDVELRCDPISGHTALYWYRQSLGQGLEFLIYFQGNSAPDKSGLPSDRFSAERTGGSVSTLTIQRTQQEDSAVYLCASSSGQGYNQPQHFGDGTRLSIL.

This clone was found a few times. This chain connects TRBV14 to TRBJ2-2; D might be TRBD2 (8 bases). Between the trimmed V and J ends, which lost 0 bases and 4 bases, there was a span of 18 bases. Germline CDR1 and CDR2: SGHDN and FVKESK. The CDR3 extends over 18 amino acids. The CDR3 DNA reads as TGTGCCAGCAGCCAAGATAACAGGGGCGGGGGGAGCACCGGGGAGCTGTTTTTT. As protein: CASSQDNRGGGSTGELFF.

This clone was found a few times. This chain connects TRBV25-1 to TRBJ1-1, with D possibly being TRBD1 (6 bases). Between the trimmed V and J ends, which lost 4 bases and 1 base, there was a span of 10 bases. The CDR3 runs to 14 residues. The germline V gene encodes CDR1 MGHDK and CDR2 SYGVNS. Here the CDR3 reads CASSGQVSNTEAFF. The CDR3 nucleotides read TGTGCCAGCAGTGGACAGGTGTCGAACACTGAAGCTTTCTTT.

This clone was detected a few times. The chain has TRBV2 and TRBJ1-2; the match to TRBD1 covers 9 bases. This CDR3 comprises 16 residues. The germline CDR1 and CDR2 sequences are SNHLY and FYNNEI. Trimming removed 2 bases from V and 8 bases from J; junction bases left unmatched: 12. The CDR3 here is CASSELGQGSSGGYTF. The CDR3, as DNA: TGTGCCAGCAGTGAACTGGGACAGGGAAGTTCGGGGGGCTACACCTTC.

Many counts were recorded for this clone. V gene TRBV15 combines with J gene TRBJ2-1, with D perhaps TRBD2 (6 bases). The CDR3 is 12 residues long. V lost 5 bases and J 4 bases, leaving 6 bases between the germline ends. Germline V gene lookup returns CDR1 LNHNV and CDR2 YYDKDF (reference sequence). DNA for the CDR3: TGTGCCACCAGCCGGGGGTACAATGAGCAGTTCTTC. Translated, it gives CATSRGYNEQFF.

The chain recombines TRBV15 with TRBJ2-7; 8 bases fit TRBD1. The CDR3 contains 15 residues. With V trimmed by 4 bases and J by 7 bases, 12 bases remained unmatched. Per germline, CDR1 LNHNV and CDR2 YYDKDF (reference sequence). The CDR3 region is CATSTRTGWDREQYF. The CDR3 DNA reads as TGTGCCACCAGCACCCGGACAGGGTGGGATCGGGAGCAGTACTTC.

The V gene is TRBV19, the J gene TRBJ1-2; 9 nucleotides line up with TRBD1. V was clipped by 7 bases and J by 4 bases; unmatched bases: 7. This CDR3 is 14 amino acids long. The germline CDR1 and CDR2 sequences are LNHDA and SQIVND (reference sequence). The CDR3 DNA reads as TGTGCCAGTACCGCGACAGGGGGTAGCTATGGCTACACCTTC. It encodes CASTATGGSYGYTF.

This clone has only a few counts. The J gene is TRBJ2-3, the V gene TRBV28; TRBD2 might be the D (6 bases). Trimming stripped 7 bases from V and 2 bases from J, with 22 bases between. Germline V CDR1 and CDR2: MDHEN, SYDVKM. There are 17 residues in the CDR3. CDR3 residues: CASTPVPGRTNTDTQYF. CDR3 nucleotides: TGTGCCAGCACCCCTGTCCCCGGACGGACTAACACAGATACGCAGTATTTT.

The V gene is TRBV28, the J gene TRBJ2-4, with a weak D call TRBD1 (6 bases). CDR3 size: 13 residues. V lost 6 bases to trimming and J lost 5 bases, with 11 bases between them. Germline-derived CDR1 and CDR2 are MDHEN and SYDVKM. The CDR3 coding sequence is TGTGCCAGCAGGAGGGGGTTCGAAAACATTCAGTACTTC. Protein product: CASRRGFENIQYF.

This rearrangement joins TRBV19 to TRBJ1-1, with D perhaps matching TRBD1 (5 bases). CDR1 and CDR2 (germline): LNHDA, SQIVND (reference sequence). Trimming left V 6 bases short and J 4 bases short, with 15 bases between. The CDR3 spans 14 residues. CDR3 loop: CASSSERGTTEAFF. CDR3 nucleotide sequence: TGTGCCAGTAGCAGCGAAAGGGGTACCACTGAAGCTTTCTTT.

This CDR3 is CASSQGQGGGTQYF. CDR3 DNA sequence: TGCGCCAGCAGCCAGGGACAGGGGGGAGGGACCCAGTACTTC. The genes are TRBV4-1 and TRBJ2-5; 11 bases are a match to TRBD1. The length of the CDR3 is 14 residues. V dropped 3 bases and J dropped 7; count of bases not matched to a gene: 4. Germline V lookup: CDR1 MGHRA, CDR2 YSYEKL.

The chain combines TRBV11-2 with TRBJ2-7; 7 nucleotides line up with TRBD1. The CDR3 has 15 amino acids. The V segment lost 0 bases and the J segment 4 bases; nucleotides outside the gene matches: 6. Germline V lookup: CDR1 SGHAT, CDR2 FQNNGV. The CDR3 region has the DNA TGTGCCAGCAGCTTAGATTTGGACAGGATATACGAGCAGTACTTC. Translating gives CASSLDLDRIYEQYF.

J is TRBJ2-2 and V is TRBV4-3; D is ambiguous. This CDR3 has 14 residues. Looked up from germline, CDR1 is LGHNA and CDR2 is YSLEER. V lost 0 bases and J 4 bases, leaving 6 bases between the germline ends. The CDR3 bases are TGCGCCAGCAGCCAAGATAGAAGCACCGGGGAGCTGTTTTTT. It specifies CASSQDRSTGELFF.

This clone has at least ten counts. The genes are TRBV4-1 and TRBJ2-7, with TRBD1 matching over 7 bases. CDR1 is MGHRA and CDR2 is YSYEKL in the germline V gene. The CDR3 has 15 amino acids. The trim removed 4 bases at V and 6 bases at J, leaving 12 bases unmatched. CDR3 coding DNA: TGCGCCAGCAGCCCCCTCCACAGGGGAAAATTCGAGCAGTACTTC. Translated, it gives CASSPLHRGKFEQYF.

This clone was counted many times. The chain uses TRBV7-3 and TRBJ2-1; the D gene is possibly TRBD1 (7 bases). The CDR3 consists of 13 residues. Trimming pared 2 bases from V and 6 bases from J, leaving 8 bases between. Germline values: CDR1 SGHTA, CDR2 FQGTGA. The CDR3: CASSLQGGNEQFF. As DNA, the CDR3 is TGTGCCAGCAGCTTACAGGGGGGCAATGAGCAGTTCTTC. Drawing the rest from reference TRBV7-3 and TRBJ2-1, the complete variable domain is GAGVSQTPSNKVTEKGKYVELRCDPISGHTALYWYRQSLGQGPEFLIYFQGTGAADDSGLPNDRFFAVRPEGSVSTLKIQRTERGDSAVYLCASSLQGGNEQFFGPGTRLTVL.

The V call is TRBV7-8, the J call TRBJ2-7; no firm D call. Germline V lookup: CDR1 SGHVS, CDR2 FQNEAQ. The CDR3 has 12 residues. Trimming shortened V by 5 bases and J by 4 bases, and 9 bases separated the two germline ends. The chain's CDR3 is CASSQTRYEQYF. CDR3 in DNA: TGTGCCAGCAGCCAGACTCGATACGAGCAGTACTTC.

This clone has a handful of counts. The chain uses TRBV7-2 and TRBJ2-1, with 7 bases fitting TRBD1. CDR1 is SGHTA and CDR2 is FQGNSA in the germline V gene. Trimming removed 4 bases from V and 7 bases from J; junction bases left unmatched: 4. The CDR3 runs to 13 residues. The CDR3 loop reads CASSWGQSNEQFF. The DNA for the CDR3 is TGTGCCAGCAGCTGGGGACAGTCAAATGAGCAGTTCTTC.

The rearrangement joins TRBV19 to TRBJ2-7; 8 positions match TRBD2. This CDR3 is 15 amino acids long. V was pared by 6 bases and J by 3 bases, with 10 bases of the junction left unmatched. Germline V gene lookup returns CDR1 LNHDA and CDR2 SQIVND (reference sequence). The CDR3 DNA follows: TGTGCCAGTAGCCCCCAGGCGGGGGGATTCTACGAGCAGTACTTC. It translates to CASSPQAGGFYEQYF.

The chain carries TRBV19 and TRBJ1-5, with a possible D match to TRBD1 (6 bases). Trimming removed 7 bases from V and 0 bases from J, with 25 bases in between. The CDR3 has 19 residues. Germline V gene data show CDR1 as LNHDA and CDR2 as SQIVND (reference sequence). CDR3 protein: CASTLTWWGTRNSNQPQHF. CDR3 in DNA: TGTGCCAGTACCCTAACTTGGTGGGGGACACGTAATAGCAATCAGCCCCAGCATTTT.

Only a few counts were recorded for this clone. The chain uses TRBV5-4 and TRBJ2-1; 10 bases agree with TRBD2. V trimming: 5 bases; J trimming: 5 bases; junction bases outside the gene matches: 10. Germline values: CDR1 SGHNT, CDR2 YYREEE (reference sequence). The CDR3 extends over 16 amino acids. The CDR3 region has the DNA TGTGCCAGCAGGCATCAGACTAGCGGGTCAGACAATGAGCAGTTCTTC. This gives the protein CASRHQTSGSDNEQFF.